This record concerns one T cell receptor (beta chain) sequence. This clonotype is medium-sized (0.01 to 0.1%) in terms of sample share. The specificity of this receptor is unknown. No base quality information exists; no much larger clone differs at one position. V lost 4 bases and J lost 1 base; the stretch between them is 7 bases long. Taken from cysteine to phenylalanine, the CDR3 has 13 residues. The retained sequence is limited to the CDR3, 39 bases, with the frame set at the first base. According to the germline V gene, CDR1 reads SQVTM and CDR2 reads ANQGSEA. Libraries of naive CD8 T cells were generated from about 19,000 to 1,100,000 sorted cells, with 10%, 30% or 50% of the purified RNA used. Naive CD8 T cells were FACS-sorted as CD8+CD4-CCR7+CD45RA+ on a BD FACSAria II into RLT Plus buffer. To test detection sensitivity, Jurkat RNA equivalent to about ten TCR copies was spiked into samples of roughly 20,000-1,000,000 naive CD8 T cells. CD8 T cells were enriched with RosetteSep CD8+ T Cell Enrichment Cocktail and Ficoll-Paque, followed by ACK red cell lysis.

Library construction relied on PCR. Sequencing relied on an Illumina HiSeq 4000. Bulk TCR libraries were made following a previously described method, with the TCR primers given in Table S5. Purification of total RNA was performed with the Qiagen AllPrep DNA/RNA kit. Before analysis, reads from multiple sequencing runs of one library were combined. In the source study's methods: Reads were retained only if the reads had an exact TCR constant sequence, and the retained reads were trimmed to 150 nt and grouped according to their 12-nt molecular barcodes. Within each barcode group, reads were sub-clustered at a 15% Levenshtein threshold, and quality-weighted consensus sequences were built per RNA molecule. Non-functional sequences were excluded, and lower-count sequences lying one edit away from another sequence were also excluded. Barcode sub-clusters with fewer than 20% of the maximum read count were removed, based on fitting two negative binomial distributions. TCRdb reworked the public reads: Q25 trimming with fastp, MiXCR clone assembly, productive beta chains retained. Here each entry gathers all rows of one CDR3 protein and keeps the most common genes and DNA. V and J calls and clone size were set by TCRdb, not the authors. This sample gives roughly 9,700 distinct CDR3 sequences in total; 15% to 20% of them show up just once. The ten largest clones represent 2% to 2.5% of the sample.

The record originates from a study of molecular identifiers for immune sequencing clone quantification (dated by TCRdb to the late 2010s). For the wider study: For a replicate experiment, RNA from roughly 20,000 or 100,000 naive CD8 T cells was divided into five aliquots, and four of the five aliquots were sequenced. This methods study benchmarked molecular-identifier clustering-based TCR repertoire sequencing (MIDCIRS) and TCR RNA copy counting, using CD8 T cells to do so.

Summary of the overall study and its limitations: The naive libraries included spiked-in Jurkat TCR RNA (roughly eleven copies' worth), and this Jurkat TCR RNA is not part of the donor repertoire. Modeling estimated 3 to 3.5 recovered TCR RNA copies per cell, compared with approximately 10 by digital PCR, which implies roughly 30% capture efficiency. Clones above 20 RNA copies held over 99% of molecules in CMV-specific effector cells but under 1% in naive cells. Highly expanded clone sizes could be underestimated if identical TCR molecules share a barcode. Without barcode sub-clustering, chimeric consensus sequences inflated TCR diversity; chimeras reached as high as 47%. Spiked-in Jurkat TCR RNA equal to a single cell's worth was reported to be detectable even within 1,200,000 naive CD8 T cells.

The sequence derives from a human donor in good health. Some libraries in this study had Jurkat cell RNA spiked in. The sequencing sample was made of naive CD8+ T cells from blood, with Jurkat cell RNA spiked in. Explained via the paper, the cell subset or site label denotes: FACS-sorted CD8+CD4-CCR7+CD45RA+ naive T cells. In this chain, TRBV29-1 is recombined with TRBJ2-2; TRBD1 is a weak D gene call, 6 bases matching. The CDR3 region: CSVGQENTGELFF. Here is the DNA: TGCAGCGTTGGACAGGAGAACACCGGGGAGCTGTTTTTT.